The present T cell receptor (beta chain) was sequenced within a study of blood T cell repertoires in COVID-19. Study-wide background: Italy, Spain and the United States were the sources of the convalescent and acute COVID-19 samples. In each case, the material was cDNA or gDNA derived from T cells, B-cell-depleted T cells, or PBMCs.

Per the authors' pipeline: By means of reference gene primer amplification, nucleated cell counts were estimated. The data were produced by immunoSEQ multiplex PCR, yet TCRdb's version contains in-frame clones alone and is incomplete. V, J and clone size were drawn from that table, and D and trimming were deduced from the DNA. The repertoire consists of some 120,000 clones, with 85% occurring once and the leading ten covering 27%. The V and J ends lost 2 bases and 7 bases, in that order; junction bases with no gene match: 3. The germline gives CDR1 MNHEY, CDR2 SMNVEV (reference sequence). This CDR3 comprises 15 residues.

This TCR came from a woman older than 75 with acute or convalescent COVID-19. The sequenced sample consisted of peripheral blood. The rearrangement joins TRBV27 to TRBJ1-6; 9 positions agree with TRBD1. The CDR3 DNA reads TGTGCCAGCAGTTTAGGACAGGGGAGAAATTCACCCCTCCACTTT. This gives the protein CASSLGQGRNSPLHF.